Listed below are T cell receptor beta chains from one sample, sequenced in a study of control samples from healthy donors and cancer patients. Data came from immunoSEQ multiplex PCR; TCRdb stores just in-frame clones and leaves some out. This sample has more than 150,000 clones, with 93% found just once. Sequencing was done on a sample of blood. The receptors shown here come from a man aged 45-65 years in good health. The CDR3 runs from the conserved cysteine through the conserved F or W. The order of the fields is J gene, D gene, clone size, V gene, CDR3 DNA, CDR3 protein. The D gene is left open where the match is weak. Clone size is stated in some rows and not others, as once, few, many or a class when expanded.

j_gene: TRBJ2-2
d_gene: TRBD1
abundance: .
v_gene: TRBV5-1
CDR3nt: TGCGCCAGCAGCTTTACAGGGGAAGGCACCGGGGAGCTGTTTTTT
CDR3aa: CASSFTGEGTGELFF

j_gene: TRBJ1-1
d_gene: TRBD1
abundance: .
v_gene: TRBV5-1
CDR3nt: TGCGCCAGCAGCTGGACAGGGGGAAACGGAGCTTTCTTT
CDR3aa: CASSWTGGNGAFF

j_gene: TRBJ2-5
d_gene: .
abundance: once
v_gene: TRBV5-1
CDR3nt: TGCGCCAGCAGCTTGGGCTCCGGGTATGGGAGGGAGACCCAGTACTTC
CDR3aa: CASSLGSGYGRETQYF

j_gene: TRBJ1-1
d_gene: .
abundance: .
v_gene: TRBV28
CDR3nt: TGTGCCAGCAGTTTCGTACTCTCGAACACTGAAGCTTTCTTT
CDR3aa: CASSFVLSNTEAFF

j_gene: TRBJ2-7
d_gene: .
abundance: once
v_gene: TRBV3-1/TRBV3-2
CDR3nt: TGTGCCAGCAGCCAATCTTCGGGTAGCTACGAGCAGTACTTC
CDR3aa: CASSQSSGSYEQYF

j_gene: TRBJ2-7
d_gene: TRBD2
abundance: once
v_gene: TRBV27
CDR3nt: TGTGCCAGCAGTAATCTAGCGGGAGGGCCGAACGAGCAGTACTTC
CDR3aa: CASSNLAGGPNEQYF

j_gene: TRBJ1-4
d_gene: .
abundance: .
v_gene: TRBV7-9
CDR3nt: TGTGCCAGCAGCTTAATCGGTGAAAAACTGTTTTTT
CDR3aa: CASSLIGEKLFF

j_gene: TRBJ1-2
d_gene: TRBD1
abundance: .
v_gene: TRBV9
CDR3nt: TGTGCCAGCAGCGTGGGACAGGACTATGGCTACACCTTC
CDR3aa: CASSVGQDYGYTF

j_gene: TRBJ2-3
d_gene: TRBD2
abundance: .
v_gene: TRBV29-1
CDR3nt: TGCAGCGCTTCAGCGGGACCAGGCACAGATACGCAGTATTTT
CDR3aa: CSASAGPGTDTQYF

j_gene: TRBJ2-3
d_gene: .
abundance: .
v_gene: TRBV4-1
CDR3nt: TGCGCCAGCAGCCATGGACGGGGGCGCACGGTCCCAGATACGCAGTATTTT
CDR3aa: CASSHGRGRTVPDTQYF

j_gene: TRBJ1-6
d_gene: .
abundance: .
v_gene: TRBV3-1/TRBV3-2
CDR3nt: TGTGCCAGCAGCCGGCAGCCGGGGGCTAATAATTCACCCCTCCACTTT
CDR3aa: CASSRQPGANNSPLHF

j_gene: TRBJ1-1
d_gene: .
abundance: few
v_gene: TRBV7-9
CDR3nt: TGTGCCAGCAGCTCCGGGGCGGTTGGTACTGAAGCTTTCTTT
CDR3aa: CASSSGAVGTEAFF

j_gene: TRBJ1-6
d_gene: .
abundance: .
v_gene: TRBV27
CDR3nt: TGTGCCAGCAGTTTAAGGGTCAGCGTTACACCCCTCCACTTT
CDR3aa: CASSLRVSVTPLHF

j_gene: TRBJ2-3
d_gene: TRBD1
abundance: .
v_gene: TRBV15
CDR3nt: TGTGCCACCAGCACTAGAGGGGGCAGGACCCCAGATACGCAGTATTTT
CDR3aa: CATSTRGGRTPDTQYF

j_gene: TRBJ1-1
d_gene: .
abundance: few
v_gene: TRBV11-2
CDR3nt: TGTGCCAGCAGCTTAGATGGGGTCGTGGGAGGAACTGAAGCTTTCTTT
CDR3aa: CASSLDGVVGGTEAFF

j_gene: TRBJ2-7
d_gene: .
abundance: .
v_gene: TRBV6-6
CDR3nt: TGTGCCAGCAGTTACTCGTCGTCTGGCGAGCAGTACTTC
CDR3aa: CASSYSSSGEQYF

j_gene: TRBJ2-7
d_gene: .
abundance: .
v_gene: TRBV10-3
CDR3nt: TGTGCCATCAGTGATTCGGGCCTCTCAGACAACTCCTACGAGCAGTACTTC
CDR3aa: CAISDSGLSDNSYEQYF

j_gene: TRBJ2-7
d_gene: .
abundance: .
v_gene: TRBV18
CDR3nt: TGTGCCAGCTCACCACCGGGGCCTAACTACGAGCAGTACTTC
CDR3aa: CASSPPGPNYEQYF

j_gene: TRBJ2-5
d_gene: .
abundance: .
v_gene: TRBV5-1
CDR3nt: TGCGCCAGCAGCTTGGGCCCAGGGGGGCAAGAGACCCAGTACTTC
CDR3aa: CASSLGPGGQETQYF

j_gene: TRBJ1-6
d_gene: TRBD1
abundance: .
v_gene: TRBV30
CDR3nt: TGTGCCTGGAGGAGAGAGGGACAGCAAAATTCACCCCTCCACTTT
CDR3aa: CAWRREGQQNSPLHF

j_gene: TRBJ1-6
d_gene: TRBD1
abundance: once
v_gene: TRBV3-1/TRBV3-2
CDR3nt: TGTGCCAGCAGCCAAGAACCGGGACAGAATTCACCCCTCCACTTT
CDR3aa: CASSQEPGQNSPLHF

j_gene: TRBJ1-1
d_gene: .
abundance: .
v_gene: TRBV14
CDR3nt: TGTGCCAGCAGCCGGACAGTGAACACTGAAGCTTTCTTT
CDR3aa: CASSRTVNTEAFF

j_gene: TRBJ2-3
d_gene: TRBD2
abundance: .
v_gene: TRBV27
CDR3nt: TGTGCCAGCAGTTCTTTAGCGGGAGTATTAGATACGCAGTATTTT
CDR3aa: CASSSLAGVLDTQYF

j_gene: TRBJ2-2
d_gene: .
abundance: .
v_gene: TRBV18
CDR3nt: TGTGCCAGCTCACCATACACAGGGACCGGGGAGCTGTTTTTT
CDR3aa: CASSPYTGTGELFF

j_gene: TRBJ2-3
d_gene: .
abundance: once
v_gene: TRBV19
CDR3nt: TGTGCCAGTAGTATTCCGGGCCGAGATACGCAGTATTTT
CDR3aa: CASSIPGRDTQYF

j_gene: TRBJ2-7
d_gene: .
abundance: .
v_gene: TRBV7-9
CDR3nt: TGTGCCAGCAGCTTAGCGGGGCGAGGGGTGGACTACGAGCAGTACTTC
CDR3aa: CASSLAGRGVDYEQYF

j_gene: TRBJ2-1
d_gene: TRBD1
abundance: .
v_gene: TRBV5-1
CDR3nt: TGCGCCAGCAGCGGACAGGCCGTATACAATGAGCAGTTCTTC
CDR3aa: CASSGQAVYNEQFF

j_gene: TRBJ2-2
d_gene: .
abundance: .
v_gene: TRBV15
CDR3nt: TGTGCCACCAGCTGGCGAGGTGGTAACACCGGGGAGCTGTTTTTT
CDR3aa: CATSWRGGNTGELFF

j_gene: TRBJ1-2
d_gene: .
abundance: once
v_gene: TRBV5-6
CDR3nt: TGTGCCAGCAGCTTTGGCAGGGTCTATGGCTACACCTTC
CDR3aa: CASSFGRVYGYTF

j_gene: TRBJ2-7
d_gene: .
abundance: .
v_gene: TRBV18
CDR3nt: TGTGCCAGCTCACCACCGGTGGGGACATGGGCCGAGCAGTACTTC
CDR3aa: CASSPPVGTWAEQYF

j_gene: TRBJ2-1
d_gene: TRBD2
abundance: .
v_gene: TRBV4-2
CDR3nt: TGTGCCAGCAGCCCGATGGGACTTAGCGGGAGGGCAAACCATGAGCAGTTCTTC
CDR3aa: CASSPMGLSGRANHEQFF

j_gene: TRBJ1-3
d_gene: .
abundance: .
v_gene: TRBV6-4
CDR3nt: TGTGCCAGCAGCGCATCAGCTGGAAACACCATATATTTT
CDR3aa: CASSASAGNTIYF

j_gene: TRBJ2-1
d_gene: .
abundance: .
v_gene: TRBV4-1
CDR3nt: TGCGCCAGCAGCCAGGGGGGCTCCTACAATGAGCAGTTCTTC
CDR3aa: CASSQGGSYNEQFF

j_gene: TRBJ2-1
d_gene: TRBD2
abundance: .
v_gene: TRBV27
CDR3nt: TGTGCCAGCAGTTTTCGGACTAGCGGGACCAATGAGCAGTTCTTC
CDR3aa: CASSFRTSGTNEQFF

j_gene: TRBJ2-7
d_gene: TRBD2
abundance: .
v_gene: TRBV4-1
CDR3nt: TGCGCCAGCAGCCAAGATGGGAGACTAGCGGGAGTCGCCTACGAGCAGTACTTC
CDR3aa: CASSQDGRLAGVAYEQYF

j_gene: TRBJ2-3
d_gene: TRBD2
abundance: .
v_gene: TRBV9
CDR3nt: TGTGCCAGCAGCCTCAACGGGAGGTCAGGGACAGATACGCAGTATTTT
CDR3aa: CASSLNGRSGTDTQYF